Below, one T cell receptor (beta chain) is given with its context. Profiling relied on immunoSEQ multiplex PCR, and the TCRdb table lists in-frame clones only, not all of them. The profile shows 25,000 to 30,000 clones, around 90% of them singletons. CDR1 and CDR2 from the germline V gene are MNHEY and SMNVEV (reference sequence). V dropped 5 bases and J dropped 2 bases, with 12 bases sitting between them. The CDR3 loop spans 14 amino acids. This sample stems from a study of somatic mutations in cytotoxic T cells in rheumatoid arthritis. The gene calls are TRBV27 and TRBJ2-5, with TRBD1 as a possible D gene (6 bases). Sequenced material: CD8+ T cells sorted from blood. This clonotype originated in an adult with rheumatoid arthritis. The CDR3 sequence: CASSAGVRQETQYF. The DNA of the CDR3 is TGTGCCAGCAGTGCAGGGGTACGTCAAGAGACCCAGTACTTC.